This TCR beta chain was documented in a study of ipilimumab plus nivolumab after autologous stem cell transplantation. This CDR3 comprises 16 residues. Trimming cost V 1 base and J 4 bases; bases outside gene matches: 7. Germline CDR1 SGHRS, CDR2 YFSETQ. TCRdb's table, derived via immunoSEQ multiplex PCR, lists solely in-frame clones and lacks some. The sample has fewer than 30,000 clones; more than 70% are singletons. Patients got ipilimumab 1 mg/kg beginning 14 to 28 days post-transplant. Here the sequenced sample was PBMCs, taken in a trial of ipilimumab plus nivolumab as post-transplant consolidation. The V and J genes are TRBV5-1 and TRBJ2-2; 7 bases are a match to TRBD2. The receptor was derived from a male donor with diffuse large B-cell lymphoma. For the CDR3, the DNA is TGCGCCAGCAGCTTGTCAAGCGGGGACGTCACCGGGGAGCTGTTTTTT. Protein sequence: CASSLSSGDVTGELFF.